This record concerns one T cell receptor beta chain sequence. Its target antigen remains unknown. No qualities accompany the bases; no much larger clone lies one base away. TCRbeta CDR3 regions were amplified from genomic DNA using the immunoSEQ Assay, a bias-controlled multiplex PCR. As for the original processing: The number of nucleated cells in each sample was estimated by amplification of reference gene primers within the assay. To quantify the absolute abundance of each unique TCRbeta CDR3 rearrangement, sequence reads were collapsed and filtered. Productive Simpson clonality was computed per sample as the square root of Simpson's diversity index over productive rearrangements. TCRdb re-hosts the immuneACCESS table, in-frame sequences only. Its copies lack some clones; in the studies checked, an unresolved V gene accounts for under half of them, and the cause for the rest is not known. The V and J calls and clone size are taken from that table; D and trimming were inferred from the DNA. Here the sample has 150,000 to 200,000 clones; 85% occur a single time. The ten largest clones take up 15% to 20% of the sample.

In the germline V gene, CDR1 corresponds to SGHDT and CDR2 to YYEEEE. Trimming leaves V shorter by 4 bases and J shorter by 0 bases, with the junction holding 6 bases beyond the gene matches. The CDR3, cysteine through phenylalanine, is 17 amino acids long. Of all the DNA, just the CDR3 is kept, 51 bases in frame from base 1. One collaborating source in Seattle enrolled patients during active infection and followed them longitudinally through the course of disease. The collaborating institutions used their own protocols to collect whole blood in K2EDTA tubes. For TCRbeta analysis, collaborators shipped samples as frozen whole blood, isolated PBMCs, or DNA extracted from either of those sample types. This sample is part of a study of blood T cell repertoires in COVID-19 (dated by TCRdb to 2019 to 2021). Notes on the research overall: The collaborator samples originated in the United States, Italy and Spain and spanned the acute and convalescent phases of COVID-19. The prospective study material was composed of cDNA or gDNA derived from T cells, B-cell-depleted T cells, or PBMCs. Deeply sampled blood TCRbeta repertoires from subjects exposed to, actively infected with, or recovered from COVID-19 were included in the dataset. The repertoires were released in a freely available public database meant as a resource for research on the immune response to SARS-CoV-2. Samples came from the ongoing ImmuneRACE study (first 160 participants) plus 1,254 subjects from 6 global collaborators. The sample metadata nearly always contained a de-identified subject ID, COVID-19 status, age in years and sex. Where available, HLA class I and class II types were obtained from metadata supplied by the sample provider rather than from assay-based typing.

Study-wide findings and limitations: How much clinical and demographic metadata was included differed by source and by participant, and the metadata was provided uncurated.

Sequenced sample: peripheral blood. The V and J genes are TRBV5-6 and TRBJ2-2; 10 central bases correspond to TRBD2. The sequence was collected from a person aged 70 to 80 with COVID-19, enrolled during active disease. The DNA sequence is given as TGTGCCAGCAGCCCGCCTAGCGGGGGAACGAACACCGGGGAGCTGTTTTTT. This codes for CASSPPSGGTNTGELFF.